Listed here are 20 T cell receptor beta chains from one sample, sequenced in a study of vaccination and CD4 T cells after COVID-19 (dated by TCRdb to the early 2020s). These receptors' antigens are unknown. Interpreted using the paper, the treatment or condition label stands for: approximately nine-day PBMC culture with coronavirus spike peptide pools or control peptides (ViraFEST assay). Library prep was done by PCR. Instrument on record: Illumina iSeq 100. TCR sequencing of DNA from cultured CD4+ T cells used the Oncomine TCR Beta short-read assay at the Johns Hopkins FTIC core. The raw public reads went through TCRdb reprocessing: fastp at Q25, MiXCR clone calling, in-frame beta chains kept. Rows are unified per CDR3 protein, each entry keeping the most common DNA and genes. The sample includes roughly 18,000 distinct CDR3 sequences, with about 39% observed a single time. Over 7% of the sample comes from the top ten.

Sequenced material: CD4+ T cells from blood, cultured in vitro, taken after SARS-CoV-2 vaccination. The receptor source for this set is a human donor who had recovered from COVID-19.

This rearrangement joins TRBV12-3 or TRBV12-4 to TRBJ1-5; possibly TRBD1 for D (6 bases). The CDR3 sequence is 15 residues long. Between the trimmed V and J ends, which lost 6 bases and 0 bases, there was a span of 12 bases. CDR3 coding DNA: TGTGCCAGCAGCTCGACAGGATTTAGCAATCAGCCCCAGCATTTT. This sequence encodes CASSSTGFSNQPQHF.

In its sample, this clonotype was seen a few times. The CDR3 DNA sequence: TGTGCCAGCAGTGACGCAGAAACTGAAGCTTTCTTT. It yields the protein CASSDAETEAFF. The gene calls are TRBV27 and TRBJ1-1; D gene uncertain. CDR1 is MNHEY and CDR2 is SMNVEV in the germline V gene (reference sequence). This CDR3 has 12 amino acids. Trimming shortened V by 5 bases and J by 5 bases, and 9 bases separated the two germline ends.

This chain joins TRBV5-4 and TRBJ2-7; unclear D gene. Looked up from germline, CDR1 is SGHNT and CDR2 is YYREEE (reference sequence). Trimming stripped 0 bases from V and 6 bases from J, with 10 bases between. The CDR3 spans 13 residues. This chain's CDR3 is CASSLDVAGEQYF. CDR3 nucleotide sequence: TGTGCCAGCAGCTTGGATGTGGCCGGCGAGCAGTACTTC. The variable domain in full, completed from reference TRBV5-4 and TRBJ2-7, reads ETGVTQSPTHLIKTRGQQVTLRCSSQSGHNTVSWYQQALGQGPQFIFQYYREEENGRGNFPPRFSGLQFPNYSSELNVNALELDDSALYLCASSLDVAGEQYFGPGTRLTVT.

The V gene is TRBV11-3, the J gene TRBJ2-7; tentatively, D is TRBD1 or TRBD2 (6 bases each). CDR1 SGHNT and CDR2 YENEEA come from the germline V gene. This CDR3 has 16 residues. Trimming removed 1 base from V and 4 bases from J, with 17 bases in between. The CDR3 sequence is CASSLGPDPGAYEQYF. As DNA, the CDR3 is TGTGCCAGCAGCTTAGGCCCCGATCCGGGGGCATACGAGCAGTACTTC.

This clonotype was detected only a few times. This chain connects TRBV12-3 or TRBV12-4 to TRBJ2-5; D not resolved. CDR3 size: 13 residues. Trimming stripped 6 bases from V and 1 base from J, with 9 bases between. CDR3 coding DNA: TGTGCCAGCAGCCGGGCCATCCAAGAGACCCAGTACTTC. Protein product: CASSRAIQETQYF.

This chain links TRBV6-2 or TRBV6-3 with TRBJ2-7; D not resolved. CDR1 and CDR2 from the germline V gene are MNHEY and SVGEGT. The V and J ends lost 2 bases and 4 bases respectively, with 18 bases between them. The CDR3 covers 16 residues. This CDR3 is CASSYEETRIGYEQYF. CDR3 nucleotides: TGTGCCAGCAGTTACGAGGAGACCAGAATCGGGTACGAGCAGTACTTC.

The V gene is TRBV19, the J gene TRBJ2-7, with D perhaps matching TRBD2 (6 bases). This CDR3 region has 14 residues. The V end lost 4 bases, the J end lost 5 bases, and 15 bases lay between the germline ends. CDR1 LNHDA and CDR2 SQIVND come from the germline V gene (reference sequence). CDR3 protein: CASSSSGVLDEQYF. The CDR3 DNA is TGTGCCAGTAGTAGTTCGGGGGTTCTCGACGAGCAGTACTTC.

The chain carries TRBV7-2 and TRBJ2-7; TRBD2 might be the D (6 bases). The length of the CDR3 is 14 residues. Germline V gene lookup returns CDR1 SGHTA and CDR2 FQGNSA. With 5 bases removed from V and 3 bases from J, the gap between germline ends came to 14 bases. In DNA form, the CDR3 reads TGTGCCAGCAGCCCCGAACGCGGGAACTACGAGCAGTACTTC. It translates to CASSPERGNYEQYF.

The chain employs TRBV12-3 or TRBV12-4 and TRBJ2-3; D is ambiguous. This CDR3 contains 12 residues. The V gene lost 2 bases and the J gene lost 8 bases, with 8 bases spanning the gap. The CDR3 nucleotides read TGTGCCAGCAGTTTAACGTCCCGTACGCAGTATTTT. Its translation: CASSLTSRTQYF.

The chain joins TRBV15 to TRBJ2-3; D tentatively reads TRBD1 or TRBD2 (5 bases each). The CDR3 sequence is 14 residues long. Germline V gene sequence: CDR1 LNHNV, CDR2 YYDKDF (reference sequence). V was trimmed by 9 bases and J by 7 bases, leaving 20 bases between them. This CDR3 is CATTRDVSGNTQYF. Here the CDR3 DNA reads TGTGCCACTACCCGGGACGTTTCTGGTAATACGCAGTATTTT.

The chain employs TRBV20-1 and TRBJ2-1, with 8 bases identical to TRBD2. V shed 6 bases, J shed 2 bases, and the junction held 9 bases outside the gene matches. The V gene's germline CDR1 is DFQATT and CDR2 SNEGSKA (reference sequence). This CDR3 is 15 amino acids long. CDR3 sequence (DNA): TGCAGTGCGGAGGCGGCGGGAGGCCCCTACAATGAGCAGTTCTTC. Its translation: CSAEAAGGPYNEQFF.

The chain employs TRBV18 and TRBJ2-6; D is uncertain. V lost 2 bases, J lost 1 base, and 9 bases lay in between. This CDR3 has 16 residues. Germline lookup yields CDR1 KGHSH and CDR2 LQKENI. CDR3 sequence (DNA): TGTGCCAGCTCACCAATGCTTTTATCTGGGGCCAACGTCCTGACTTTC. Amino acid sequence: CASSPMLLSGANVLTF.

V is TRBV4-1 and J is TRBJ1-1, with 7 bases that match TRBD1. The CDR3 totals 14 residues. Germline V gene data show CDR1 as MGHRA and CDR2 as YSYEKL. Trimming at V came to 7 bases and at J to 7 bases, leaving 12 bases not matched to a gene. Here the CDR3 reads CASTVLGGRGEAFF. CDR3 sequence (DNA): TGCGCCAGCACCGTCCTAGGGGGCAGGGGTGAAGCTTTCTTT.

The chain recombines TRBV11-2 with TRBJ2-5; D not resolved. In germline, CDR1 is SGHAT, CDR2 FQNNGV. The CDR3 contains 19 residues. V was pared by 5 bases and J by 6 bases, with 31 bases between. CDR3 sequence reads: CASSLRHIEVGSSVQTQYF. The DNA for the CDR3 is TGTGCCAGCAGCCTACGACACATCGAGGTGGGATCTTCGGTTCAGACCCAGTACTTC.

This clonotype has a handful of counts. This sequence joins TRBV21-1 and TRBJ1-2. TRBV21-1 constitutes a pseudogene. The CDR3 is made up of 16 amino acids. The CDR3 DNA sequence: TGTGCCAGCAGCAAAGCGAGATTGCCTCGGAGAAATGGCTACACCTTC. Protein sequence: CASSKARLPRRNGYTF.

This clonotype was counted once. The chain is built from TRBV6-1 and TRBJ1-3, with unresolved D. Germline V gene sequence: CDR1 MNHNS, CDR2 SASEGT. This CDR3 is built from 16 residues. V lost 5 bases to trimming and J lost 1 base, with 15 bases between them. CDR3 amino acids: CASSSGPPISGNTIYF. The CDR3 coding sequence is TGTGCCAGCAGTAGCGGGCCCCCTATATCTGGAAACACCATATATTTT.

This clonotype was picked up a small number of times. The chain combines TRBV20-1 with TRBJ1-5, with D tentatively TRBD1 (5 bases). This CDR3 region has 17 residues. From germline, CDR1 is DFQATT and CDR2 SNEGSKA (reference sequence). Between the trimmed V and J ends, which lost 0 bases and 1 base, there was a span of 16 bases. CDR3 amino acids: CSARDWRDPGSNQPQHF. The CDR3 DNA reads as TGCAGTGCTAGAGATTGGAGGGACCCGGGAAGCAATCAGCCCCAGCATTTT.

The chain uses TRBV7-2 and TRBJ2-7; TRBD2 matches 14 bases. The CDR3 runs 16 residues. Germline-derived CDR1 and CDR2 are SGHTA and FQGNSA. With V trimmed by 6 bases and J by 4 bases, 8 bases remained unmatched. The CDR3 protein is CASRWIGTSGRYEQYF. CDR3 nucleotide sequence: TGTGCCAGCAGATGGATTGGGACTAGCGGGAGATACGAGCAGTACTTC. The full variable domain, its missing parts supplied by reference TRBV7-2 and TRBJ2-7, is GAGVSQSPSNKVTEKGKDVELRCDPISGHTALYWYRQSLGQGLEFLIYFQGNSAPDKSGLPSDRFSAERTGGSVSTLTIQRTQQEDSAVYLCASRWIGTSGRYEQYFGPGTRLTVT.

This chain joins TRBV6-1 and TRBJ1-5; TRBD1 might be the D (6 bases). V was clipped by 6 bases and J by 4 bases, with 10 bases between them. The CDR3 runs 13 residues. Germline V gene sequence: CDR1 MNHNS, CDR2 SASEGT. The CDR3 spells CASRTGYNQPQHF. The CDR3 DNA reads as TGTGCCAGCAGAACAGGGTATAATCAGCCCCAGCATTTT.

The chain is built from TRBV7-6 and TRBJ2-1; no clear D. V was trimmed by 1 base and J by 8 bases, leaving 9 bases between them. Looked up from germline, CDR1 is SGHVS and CDR2 is FNYEAQ. This CDR3 is 13 amino acids long. The CDR3 spells CASSLGPDHEQFF. The CDR3 nucleotides are TGTGCCAGCAGCTTAGGACCGGACCATGAGCAGTTCTTC.